This T cell receptor beta chain was captured in a study of shared clonotypes between healthy human individuals. Points from the study as a whole: Blood was the sole source, and tissue repertoires probably differ. The study found approximately 5% of naive CD4 clonotypes shared across four donors. Expectations were that clonotype sharing among donors would be affected by sequencing depth.

The protocol was immunoSEQ multiplex PCR, while the TCRdb copy is restricted to in-frame clones and leaves out a portion. This sample yields around 1.1 million clones, of which about 80% are seen a single time; approximately 0.9% belongs to the top ten. Among the donors, all were Caucasian adults who lived in Nashville, Tennessee. Note on this clone: The antigen is unknown.

The sample was memory CD4+ T cells from PBMCs. As to subset: CD45RA-negative fraction. The clonotype originates from a man aged 18-30 years in good health. Some clones in this sample may be carry-over from other donors' samples.

In nucleotides, the CDR3 is TGCGCCAGCAGTCGTCCGGGACTACCCAATGAGCAGTTCTTC. Its translation is CASSRPGLPNEQFF. V is TRBV10-1 and J is TRBJ2-1; the match to TRBD2 covers 7 bases. The trim removed 5 bases at V and 6 bases at J, leaving 7 bases unmatched. The germline V gene has CDR1 WNHNN and CDR2 SYGVQD (reference sequence). The CDR3 extends over 14 amino acids.